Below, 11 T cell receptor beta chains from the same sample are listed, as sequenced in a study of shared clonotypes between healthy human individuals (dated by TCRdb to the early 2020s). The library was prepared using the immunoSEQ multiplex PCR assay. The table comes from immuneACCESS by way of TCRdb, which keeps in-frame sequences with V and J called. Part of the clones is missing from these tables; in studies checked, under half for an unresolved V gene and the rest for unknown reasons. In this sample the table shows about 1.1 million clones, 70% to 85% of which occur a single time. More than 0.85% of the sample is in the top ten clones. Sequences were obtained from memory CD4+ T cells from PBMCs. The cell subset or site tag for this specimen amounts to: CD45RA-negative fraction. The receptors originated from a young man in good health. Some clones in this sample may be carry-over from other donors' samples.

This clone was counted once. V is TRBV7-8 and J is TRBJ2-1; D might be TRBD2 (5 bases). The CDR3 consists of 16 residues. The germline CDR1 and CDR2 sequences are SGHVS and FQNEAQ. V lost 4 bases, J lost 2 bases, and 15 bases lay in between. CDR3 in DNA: TGTGCCAGCAGCTCCCGCGGAGGAGAGGCCTACAATGAGCAGTTCTTC. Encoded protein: CASSSRGGEAYNEQFF. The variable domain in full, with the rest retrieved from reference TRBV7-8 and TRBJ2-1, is GAGVSQSPRYKVAKRGQDVALRCDPISGHVSLFWYQQALGQGPEFLTYFQNEAQLDKSGLPSDRFFAERPEGSVSTLKIQRTQQEDSAVYLCASSSRGGEAYNEQFFGPGTRLTVL.

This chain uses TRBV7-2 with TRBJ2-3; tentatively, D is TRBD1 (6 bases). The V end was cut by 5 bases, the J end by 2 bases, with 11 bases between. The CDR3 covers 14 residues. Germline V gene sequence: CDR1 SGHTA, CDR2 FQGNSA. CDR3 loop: CASSPTGDTDTQYF. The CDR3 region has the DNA TGTGCCAGCAGCCCGACAGGCGACACAGATACGCAGTATTTT.

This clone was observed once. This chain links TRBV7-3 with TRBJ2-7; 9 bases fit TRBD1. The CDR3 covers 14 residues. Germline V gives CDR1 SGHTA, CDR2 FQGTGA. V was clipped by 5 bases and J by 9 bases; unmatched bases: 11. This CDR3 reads CASSPGGQGTGQYF. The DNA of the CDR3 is TGTGCCAGCAGCCCCGGGGGACAGGGAACCGGGCAGTACTTC.

Here the CDR3 DNA reads TGTGCTAGTGGTTTGGGGACAGACACAGATACGCAGTATTTT. It is translated as CASGLGTDTDTQYF. This chain connects TRBV12-5 to TRBJ2-3, with D tentatively TRBD1 (6 bases). The germline V and J ends were trimmed by 1 base and 2 bases, with 7 bases remaining between them. Germline V gene data show CDR1 as LGHNT and CDR2 as FRNRAP. This CDR3 region has 14 residues.

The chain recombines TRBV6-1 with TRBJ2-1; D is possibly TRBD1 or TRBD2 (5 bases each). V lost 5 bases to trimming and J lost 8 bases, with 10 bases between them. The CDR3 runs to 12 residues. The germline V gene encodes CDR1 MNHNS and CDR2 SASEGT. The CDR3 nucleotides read TGTGCCAGCAGTACTAAGGGACATGAGCAGTTCTTC. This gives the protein CASSTKGHEQFF.

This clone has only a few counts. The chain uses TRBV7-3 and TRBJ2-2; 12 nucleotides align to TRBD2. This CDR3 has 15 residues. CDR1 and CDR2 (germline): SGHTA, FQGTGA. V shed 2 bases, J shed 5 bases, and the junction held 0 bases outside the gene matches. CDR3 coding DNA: TGTGCCAGCAGCTTAGGGACTAGCGGGACCGGGGAGCTGTTTTTT. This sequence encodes CASSLGTSGTGELFF.

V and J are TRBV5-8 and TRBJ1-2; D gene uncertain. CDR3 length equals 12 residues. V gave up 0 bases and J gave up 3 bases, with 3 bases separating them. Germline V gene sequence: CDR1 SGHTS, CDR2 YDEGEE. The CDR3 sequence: CASSLGDYGYTF. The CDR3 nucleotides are TGTGCCAGCAGCTTGGGGGACTATGGCTACACCTTC.

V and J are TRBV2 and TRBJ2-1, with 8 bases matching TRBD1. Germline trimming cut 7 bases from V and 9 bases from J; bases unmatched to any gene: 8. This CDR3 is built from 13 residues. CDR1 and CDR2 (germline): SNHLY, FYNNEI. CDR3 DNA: TGTGCCAGCAATATGGACAGGGAGCGTGAGCAGTTCTTC. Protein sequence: CASNMDREREQFF. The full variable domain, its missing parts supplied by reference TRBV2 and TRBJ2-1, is EPEVTQTPSHQVTQMGQEVILRCVPISNHLYFYWYRQILGQKVEFLVSFYNNEISEKSEIFDDQFSVERPDGSNFTLKIRSTKLEDSAMYFCASNMDREREQFFGPGTRLTVL.

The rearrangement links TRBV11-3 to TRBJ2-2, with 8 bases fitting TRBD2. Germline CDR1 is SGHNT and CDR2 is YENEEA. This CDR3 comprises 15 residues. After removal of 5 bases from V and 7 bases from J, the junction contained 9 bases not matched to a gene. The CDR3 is CASSPRSGRGGELFF. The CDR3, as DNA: TGTGCCAGCAGCCCGAGGAGCGGGAGAGGCGGGGAGCTGTTTTTT.

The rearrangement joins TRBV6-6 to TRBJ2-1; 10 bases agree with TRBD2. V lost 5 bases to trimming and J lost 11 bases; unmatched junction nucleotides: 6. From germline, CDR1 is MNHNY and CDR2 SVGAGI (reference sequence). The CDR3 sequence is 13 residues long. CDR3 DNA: TGTGCCAGCAGTCCGACTAGCGGGTTTCAGCAGTTCTTC. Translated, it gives CASSPTSGFQQFF.

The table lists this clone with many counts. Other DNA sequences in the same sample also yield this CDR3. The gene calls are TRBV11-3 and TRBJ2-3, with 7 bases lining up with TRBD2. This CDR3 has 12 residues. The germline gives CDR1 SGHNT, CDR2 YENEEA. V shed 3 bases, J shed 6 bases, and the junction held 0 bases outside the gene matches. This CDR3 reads CASSLGGDTQYF. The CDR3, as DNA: TGTGCCAGCAGCTTGGGAGGGGATACGCAGTATTTT.